Shown below are 24 T cell receptor beta chains from a single sample sequenced in a study of Graves' ophthalmopathy and Graves' hyperthyroidism. RNA transcripts yielded amplified TCR beta CDR3 regions. Scientists carried out first-round RT-PCR using HTBI primers and then a second-round multiplex PCR. TCRdb fed the multiplex PCR reads into MiXCR, producing one record per CDR3 protein. In the table there are a few hundred thousand distinct CDR3 sequences, roughly 40% of which are singletons. What was sequenced was peripheral blood or thyroid tissue (not recorded which). The origin of the receptors is an adult man with Graves' hyperthyroidism.

The chain is built from TRBV19 and TRBJ2-5; weak D call: TRBD2 (6 bases). Trimming stripped 4 bases from V and 1 base from J, with 13 bases between. In germline, CDR1 is LNHDA, CDR2 SQIVND (reference sequence). There are 15 residues in the CDR3. The DNA for the CDR3 is TGTGCCAGTAGTAAGGCGGGATACCCCCAAGAGACCCAGTACTTC. Its protein is CASSKAGYPQETQYF.

This clonotype was counted many times. This chain uses TRBV12-3 or TRBV12-4 with TRBJ2-2, with a possible D match to TRBD2 (6 bases). This CDR3 is built from 14 residues. Between the trimmed V and J ends, which lost 3 bases and 6 bases, there was a span of 11 bases. CDR3 sequence: CASSFSAGPGELFF. The CDR3 DNA sequence: TGTGCCAGCAGTTTCTCTGCGGGGCCCGGGGAGCTGTTTTTT.

This clonotype has ten or more counts. The chain carries TRBV2 and TRBJ1-1; D is ambiguous. Trimming took 3 bases from V and 1 from J, leaving 9 bases between them. The CDR3 is 14 amino acids. Germline CDR1 reads SNHLY; CDR2 reads FYNNEI. As DNA, the CDR3 is TGTGCCAGCAGTGAGGAGATGGGGAACACTGAAGCTTTCTTT. Its protein product is CASSEEMGNTEAFF.

This chain links TRBV7-9 with TRBJ1-2; D perhaps matches TRBD1 (5 bases). Trimming took off 8 bases at V and 8 bases at J, with 21 bases between the two ends. The CDR3 is 14 amino acids. Germline loops: CDR1 SEHNR, CDR2 FQNEAQ (reference sequence). The CDR3 DNA is TGTGCCAGCGGCGCCCCTTCCAGGGCGCGGGGCTACACCTTC. Encoded protein: CASGAPSRARGYTF.

This clonotype has just one count. This chain links TRBV7-2 with TRBJ1-2; D not resolved. CDR3 size: 17 residues. Germline V CDR1 and CDR2: SGHTA, FQGNSA. Trimming took 2 bases from V and 0 from J, leaving 16 bases between them. The chain's CDR3 is CASSLLGLDTSNYGYTF. CDR3 nucleotide sequence: TGTGCCAGCAGCTTATTGGGGTTAGATACATCTAACTATGGCTACACCTTC.

This chain uses TRBV2 with TRBJ1-1, with D unclear. The CDR3 length is 13 residues. Trimming pared 11 bases from V and 5 bases from J, leaving 18 bases between. From germline, CDR1 is SNHLY and CDR2 FYNNEI. CDR3 DNA: TGTGCCGGCACAGTCAGCCCGGGGACTGAAGCTTTCTTT. It specifies CAGTVSPGTEAFF.

The CDR3 loop reads CASSSSKNTEAFF. The CDR3 bases are TGTGCCAGCAGCTCAAGCAAGAACACTGAAGCTTTCTTT. This chain uses TRBV7-3 with TRBJ1-1, with D unresolved. The CDR3 has 13 residues. V lost 4 bases, J lost 1 base, and 7 bases lay in between. Germline-derived CDR1 and CDR2 are SGHTA and FQGTGA.

This chain's CDR3 is CASSSGTGGYGGELFF. The DNA of the CDR3 is TGTGCCAGCAGCTCCGGGACAGGGGGCTATGGCGGGGAGCTGTTTTTT. V is TRBV5-4 and J is TRBJ2-2; 12 bases are shared with TRBD1. J lost 7 bases, V lost 3 bases, and 7 bases had no gene match. Germline assignment: CDR1 SGHNT and CDR2 YYREEE (reference sequence). The CDR3 length is 16 residues. Full variable domain (missing parts from reference TRBV5-4 and TRBJ2-2): ETGVTQSPTHLIKTRGQQVTLRCSSQSGHNTVSWYQQALGQGPQFIFQYYREEENGRGNFPPRFSGLQFPNYSSELNVNALELDDSALYLCASSSGTGGYGGELFFGEGSRLTVL.

This clonotype was seen repeatedly, ten times or more. The J gene is TRBJ2-5, the V gene TRBV2, with a possible D match to TRBD1 (6 bases). CDR1 is SNHLY and CDR2 is FYNNEI in the germline V gene. Trimming took off 4 bases at V and 5 bases at J, with 11 bases between the two ends. CDR3 size: 13 residues. The CDR3 DNA sequence: TGTGCCAGCAGTGGGGACATGTGGGAGACCCAGTACTTC. Translation gives CASSGDMWETQYF.

The chain couples TRBV7-2 to TRBJ2-7, with 10 positions matching TRBD2. Per the germline V gene, CDR1 is SGHTA and CDR2 is FQGNSA. V dropped 4 bases and J dropped 0; count of bases not matched to a gene: 9. The CDR3 runs to 17 residues. The CDR3 DNA reads TGTGCCAGCAGCTCCTTGATTAGCGGGAGGATCTCCTACGAGCAGTACTTC. Encoded protein: CASSSLISGRISYEQYF.

The V and J genes are TRBV28 and TRBJ1-4; weak D call: TRBD1 (6 bases). Germline V CDR1 and CDR2: MDHEN, SYDVKM. The germline V and J ends were trimmed by 5 bases and 0 bases, with 10 bases remaining between them. The CDR3 is made up of 15 amino acids. The CDR3 bases are TGTGCCAGCAGTCTAACAGGGACAACTAATGAAAAACTGTTTTTT. Encoded protein: CASSLTGTTNEKLFF.

There are a few counts of this clonotype. A much larger clone differs by one base, so this may be a read error. The V and J genes are TRBV20-1 and TRBJ1-1; the match to TRBD1 covers 7 bases. The CDR3 length is 14 residues. The germline CDR1 and CDR2 sequences are DFQATT and SNEGSKA (reference sequence). Germline trimming cut 2 bases from V and 1 base from J; bases unmatched to any gene: 4. The CDR3 DNA sequence: TGCAGTGCTAGAAAGGGGGCGGGGAACACTGAAGCTTTCTTT. As protein: CSARKGAGNTEAFF.

This chain connects TRBV29-1 to TRBJ1-6, with a tentative D call TRBD1 (6 bases). The length of the CDR3 is 11 residues. Germline assignment: CDR1 SQVTM and CDR2 ANQGSEA. The chain's CDR3 is CSVTGTSPLHF. The CDR3 DNA reads as TGCAGTGTAACAGGGACTTCCCCCCTCCACTTT.

This clonotype was recorded many times. This chain connects TRBV6-5 to TRBJ1-2, with D possibly TRBD1 on 6 matching bases. V lost 0 bases to trimming and J lost 5 bases, with 19 bases between them. The CDR3 contains 17 residues. Germline V lookup: CDR1 MNHEY, CDR2 SVGAGI. CDR3 protein: CASSYSRGTGDRYGYTF. For the CDR3, the DNA is TGTGCCAGCAGTTACTCGAGGGGGACGGGAGACCGATATGGCTACACCTTC.

This clonotype was detected a few times. The chain has TRBV2 and TRBJ2-5; 7 bases agree with TRBD2. The CDR3 spans 16 residues. V lost 1 base to trimming and J lost 4 bases; unmatched junction nucleotides: 9. Germline V lookup: CDR1 SNHLY, CDR2 FYNNEI. This CDR3 is CASSEGGAGRGETQYF. DNA of the CDR3: TGTGCCAGCAGTGAAGGAGGAGCGGGACGGGGAGAGACCCAGTACTTC.

The table lists this clonotype with a count of one. This chain connects TRBV5-1 to TRBJ2-5, with a weak D call TRBD2 (5 bases). V lost 0 bases and J lost 5, with 11 bases in between. CDR1 and CDR2 (germline): SGHRS, YFSETQ. The CDR3 spans 14 residues. In DNA form, the CDR3 reads TGCGCCAGCAGCTTGGATGTGGGAGTGGAGACCCAGTACTTC. Amino acids: CASSLDVGVETQYF.

This clonotype turned up a few times. The J gene is TRBJ2-7, the V gene TRBV29-1, with D tentatively TRBD1 or TRBD2 (5 bases each). The end of the DNA aligns better with TRBJ2-1, so the J call may be wrong. The CDR3 covers 12 residues. The germline V gene encodes CDR1 SQVTM and CDR2 ANQGSEA. CDR3 loop: CSVERGVDEQFF. CDR3 nucleotides: TGCAGCGTTGAGAGAGGGGTAGATGAGCAGTTCTTC.

The J gene is TRBJ2-5, the V gene TRBV7-3; D is unclear. Trimming stripped 11 bases from V and 1 base from J, with 14 bases between. The CDR3 sequence is 13 residues long. Germline V gives CDR1 SGHTA, CDR2 FQGTGA. The CDR3, as DNA: TGTGCCTGGAGTCTACGGCTCCAAGAGACCCAGTACTTC. Its protein is CAWSLRLQETQYF.

This clonotype was seen ten or more times. The junction departs from germline at one end; a sequencing error may be responsible. J is TRBJ1-2 and V is TRBV5-1; D not resolved. The germline V gene encodes CDR1 SGHRS and CDR2 YFSETQ. CDR3 length: 13 residues. Here the CDR3 DNA reads TGTGCCAGCAGTTTAGGGCATCTGTATGGCTACACCTTC. Translation: CASSLGHLYGYTF.

The rearrangement joins TRBV6-1 to TRBJ1-1; D is possibly TRBD1 (5 bases). The CDR3 totals 15 residues. V was pared by 4 bases and J by 3 bases, with 15 bases between. Germline V gene lookup returns CDR1 MNHNS and CDR2 SASEGT. CDR3 bases: TGTGCCAGCAGTGCAGGTCGGGGACGGCACACTGAAGCTTTCTTT. Residues: CASSAGRGRHTEAFF.

This clonotype was picked up many times. CDR3 in DNA: TGTGCCAGCAGCCGACGCATGGGCAATCAGCCCCAGCATTTT. Amino acids: CASSRRMGNQPQHF. The J gene is TRBJ1-5, the V gene TRBV28; D gene ambiguous. The CDR3 sequence is 14 residues long. Trimming took 6 bases from V and 2 from J, leaving 11 bases between them. The germline V gene has CDR1 MDHEN and CDR2 SYDVKM.

This clonotype was counted many times. The genes are TRBV29-1 and TRBJ1-2; 10 bases align to TRBD1. From germline, CDR1 is SQVTM and CDR2 ANQGSEA. Trimming cost V 6 bases and J 5 bases; bases outside gene matches: 9. The CDR3 runs to 14 residues. The CDR3 here is CSVDRDRGRYGYTF. The CDR3 DNA reads TGCAGCGTCGACCGGGACAGGGGTCGGTATGGCTACACCTTC. The whole variable domain, filled in from reference TRBV29-1 and TRBJ1-2, reads SAVISQKPSRDICQRGTSLTIQCQVDSQVTMMFWYRQQPGQSLTLIATANQGSEATYESGFVIDKFPISRPNLTFSTLTVSNMSPEDSSIYLCSVDRDRGRYGYTFGSGTRLTVV.

This clonotype was observed many times. The chain carries TRBV24-1 and TRBJ2-3; 9 bases map to TRBD1. Germline CDR1 KGHDR, CDR2 SFDVKD. There are 13 residues in the CDR3. The V gene end was trimmed by 10 bases and the J gene end by 9 bases; junction bases not matched to a gene: 10. This CDR3 reads CATLRTGEDTQYF. In DNA form, the CDR3 reads TGTGCCACGCTTAGGACAGGGGAGGACACGCAGTATTTT.

The rearrangement uses TRBV7-9 and TRBJ2-7; 7 bases match TRBD2. Matching the DNA end better, TRBJ2-1 makes the J call doubtful. The CDR3 sequence is 14 residues long. The germline V gene has CDR1 SEHNR and CDR2 FQNEAQ (reference sequence). CDR3 DNA: TGTGCCAGCAAATTGGGACTACTCGACAATGAGCAGTTCTTC. This codes for CASKLGLLDNEQFF.